These 17 T cell receptor beta chains were sequenced from one sample in a study of glioma-infiltrating T cells after dendritic cell vaccination. The time point: after dendritic cell vaccination, including at tumor progression/relapse. Clones were sequenced by immunoSEQ multiplex PCR, and TCRdb holds only the in-frame ones, with some missing. The table includes roughly 62,000 clones, roughly four fifths detected once. The sequenced sample was blood, obtained after dendritic cell vaccination. These receptors all come from a human donor with glioblastoma.

A single count supports this clone. The chain uses TRBV7-9 and TRBJ1-6, with D uncertain. The CDR3 totals 15 residues. Trimming took off 2 bases at V and 5 bases at J, with 10 bases between the two ends. Per germline, CDR1 SEHNR and CDR2 FQNEAQ (reference sequence). The CDR3 spells CASSLTRSNNSPLHF. In DNA form, the CDR3 reads TGTGCCAGCAGCTTAACCAGGTCAAATAATTCACCCCTCCACTTT. The entire variable domain, with the rest obtained from reference TRBV7-9 and TRBJ1-6, is as follows: DTGVSQNPRHKITKRGQNVTFRCDPISEHNRLYWYRQTLGQGPEFLTYFQNEAQLEKSRLLSDRFSAERPKGSFSTLEIQRTEQGDSAMYLCASSLTRSNNSPLHFGNGTRLTVT.

This clone showed up just once. V is TRBV29-1 and J is TRBJ2-5; TRBD1 aligns across 9 bases. Matching the DNA end better, TRBJ2-7 makes the J call doubtful. CDR1 is SQVTM, CDR2 ANQGSEA, per germline. CDR3 length: 13 residues. The CDR3 coding sequence is TGCAGCGTTGGGGGACAGGGCTCCTACGAGCAGTACTTC. It encodes CSVGGQGSYEQYF.

Regarding this clone: At one boundary the junction diverges from the germline segment, which might be a read error. This chain connects TRBV15 to TRBJ1-3, with 7 bases matching TRBD1. The CDR3 loop spans 15 amino acids. CDR1 is LNHNV and CDR2 is YYDKDF in the germline V gene (reference sequence). The CDR3 DNA reads as TGTGCCACCAGCGGAGACAGGGATGTTGGAAACACCATATATTTT. Translated: CATSGDRDVGNTIYF.

The gene calls are TRBV7-8 and TRBJ1-2, with unresolved D. Germline V gene data show CDR1 as SGHVS and CDR2 as FQNEAQ. CDR3 length equals 14 residues. With 1 base removed from V and 5 bases from J, the gap between germline ends came to 11 bases. For the CDR3, the DNA is TGTGCCAGCAGCTTAGGAGGGCTGGGGTATGGCTACACCTTC. It yields the protein CASSLGGLGYGYTF.

This clone was seen just once. The chain carries TRBV27 and TRBJ2-7, with a possible D match to TRBD1 (5 bases). Trimming took off 1 base at V and 4 bases at J, with 11 bases between the two ends. CDR1 is MNHEY and CDR2 is SMNVEV in the germline V gene (reference sequence). The CDR3 length is 14 residues. CDR3 sequence: CASSLYQGGYEQYF. The CDR3 DNA reads as TGTGCCAGCAGTTTATACCAGGGTGGGTACGAGCAGTACTTC.

The gene calls are TRBV7-9 and TRBJ1-3; unclear D gene. The V end lost 3 bases, the J end lost 0 bases, and 6 bases lay between the germline ends. Germline V lookup: CDR1 SEHNR, CDR2 FQNEAQ (reference sequence). The CDR3 extends over 14 amino acids. DNA for the CDR3: TGTGCCAGCAGCTTCGGTAGCTCTGGAAACACCATATATTTT. Protein sequence: CASSFGSSGNTIYF. The variable domain in full, completed from reference TRBV7-9 and TRBJ1-3, reads DTGVSQNPRHKITKRGQNVTFRCDPISEHNRLYWYRQTLGQGPEFLTYFQNEAQLEKSRLLSDRFSAERPKGSFSTLEIQRTEQGDSAMYLCASSFGSSGNTIYFGEGSWLTVV.

The chain uses TRBV5-6 and TRBJ1-1; TRBD1 aligns across 10 bases. With V trimmed by 4 bases and J by 2 bases, 11 bases remained unmatched. Germline loops: CDR1 SGHDT, CDR2 YYEEEE. The length of the CDR3 is 17 residues. CDR3 bases: TGTGCCAGCAGCCTTGACAGGGGGCGCCATGGAAACACTGAAGCTTTCTTT. It specifies CASSLDRGRHGNTEAFF.

This clone appeared a single time. V and J are TRBV7-6 and TRBJ1-5; no clear D. The CDR3 contains 13 residues. The germline V gene has CDR1 SGHVS and CDR2 FNYEAQ. Trimming removed 5 bases from V and 5 bases from J, with 10 bases in between. The CDR3 coding sequence is TGTGCCAGCAGCCCTACTTTATATCAGCCCCAGCATTTT. Amino acid sequence: CASSPTLYQPQHF.

The chain uses TRBV2 and TRBJ1-5, with 9 bases that match TRBD1. This CDR3 is built from 14 residues. V was pared by 6 bases and J by 8 bases, with 8 bases of the junction left unmatched. Germline CDR1 reads SNHLY; CDR2 reads FYNNEI. Here the CDR3 reads CASSRDRDIEPQHF. CDR3 nucleotide sequence: TGTGCCAGCAGCCGGGACAGGGACATTGAGCCCCAGCATTTT.

As for this clone: The junction does not match germline at one end; this may be a read error. The chain carries TRBV7-7 and TRBJ2-1; D may be TRBD2 (6 bases). CDR1 SSHAT and CDR2 FNYEAQ come from the germline V gene (reference sequence). The CDR3 sequence is 15 residues long. The CDR3 DNA follows: TGTGCTAGCAGCTTAGAACCTAGCGTGTCCTATGAGCAGTTCTTC. Its protein is CASSLEPSVSYEQFF.

This clone is medium-sized in the sample. The V call is TRBV5-1, the J call TRBJ1-3; D may be TRBD1 (5 bases). With 4 bases removed from V and 0 bases from J, the gap between germline ends came to 11 bases. CDR3 length: 15 residues. The germline CDR1 and CDR2 sequences are SGHRS and YFSETQ. The CDR3 loop is CASSQSGNSGNTIYF. DNA of the CDR3: TGCGCCAGCAGCCAATCAGGGAACTCTGGAAACACCATATATTTT.

This chain joins TRBV25-1 and TRBJ1-1; D gene uncertain. Trimming stripped 6 bases from V and 2 bases from J, with 7 bases between. Germline V gene lookup returns CDR1 MGHDK and CDR2 SYGVNS. There are 12 residues in the CDR3. The CDR3 loop is CASRSENTEAFF. CDR3 nucleotides: TGTGCCAGCAGAAGCGAAAACACTGAAGCTTTCTTT.

CDR3 in DNA: TGTGCCAGCAGTTACTCGAGGACAGGGGGCCTGGTTTCTCAGCATTTT. Translation: CASSYSRTGGLVSQHF. The V call is TRBV6-5, the J call TRBJ1-5; 11 bases line up with TRBD1. Germline CDR1 and CDR2: MNHEY and SVGAGI. This CDR3 has 16 amino acids. The junction had 11 bases not matched to a gene; V was cut back by 0 bases and J by 13 bases.

CDR3 DNA: TGTGCCAGCAGTCCGCCGGGTCCCGGCCGATACTACAATGAGCAGTTCTTC. It translates to CASSPPGPGRYYNEQFF. The chain joins TRBV27 to TRBJ2-1; no definite D call. The CDR3 has 17 amino acids. With 5 bases removed from V and 3 bases from J, the gap between germline ends came to 20 bases. The germline V gene encodes CDR1 MNHEY and CDR2 SMNVEV (reference sequence).

V is TRBV7-9 and J is TRBJ2-5; 8 bases are shared with TRBD1. This CDR3 has 14 residues. The V gene's germline CDR1 is SEHNR and CDR2 FQNEAQ (reference sequence). V was clipped by 3 bases and J by 4 bases; unmatched bases: 4. The CDR3 region has the DNA TGTGCCAGCAGCTTGTCAGGGGGCCGAGAGACCCAGTACTTC. It yields the protein CASSLSGGRETQYF.

CDR3 protein: CASSLVRSREQYF. The CDR3 coding sequence is TGTGCCAGCAGCTTAGTCCGGAGTCGCGAGCAGTACTTC. V gene TRBV7-9 combines with J gene TRBJ2-7, with D hard to call. V lost 1 base and J 6 bases, leaving 10 bases between the germline ends. This CDR3 has 13 amino acids. CDR1 and CDR2 (germline): SEHNR, FQNEAQ (reference sequence). Complete variable domain (other parts from reference TRBV7-9 and TRBJ2-7): DTGVSQNPRHKITKRGQNVTFRCDPISEHNRLYWYRQTLGQGPEFLTYFQNEAQLEKSRLLSDRFSAERPKGSFSTLEIQRTEQGDSAMYLCASSLVRSREQYFGPGTRLTVT.

This chain uses TRBV6-1 with TRBJ2-7; TRBD1 agrees at 9 bases. The V segment lost 4 bases and the J segment 7 bases; nucleotides outside the gene matches: 8. The CDR3 is 14 residues long. Germline V gene data show CDR1 as MNHNS and CDR2 as SASEGT. The CDR3 DNA is TGTGCCAGCAGTGCCTTACAGGGGGCGGGGGAGCAGTACTTC. This encodes CASSALQGAGEQYF.